This T cell receptor (beta chain) was captured by sequencing in a study of T cell changes during pregnancy in multiple sclerosis. Trimming cost V 6 bases and J 0 bases, with 18 bases left between them. The CDR3 sequence is 16 residues long. CDR1 and CDR2 from the germline V gene are SEHNR and FQNEAQ (reference sequence). Assay used: immunoSEQ multiplex PCR; TCRdb lists only in-frame clones, some missing. This table holds around 70,000 clones, roughly nine tenths found once. The chain uses TRBV7-9 and TRBJ2-7; the D gene is possibly TRBD2 (6 bases). The clonotype comes from a female donor in good health, enrolled as a control in a pregnancy study. The sequencing here drew on peripheral blood, taken in the second trimester of pregnancy. This chain's CDR3 is CASSAWGGRSSYEQYF. CDR3 bases: TGTGCCAGCAGTGCCTGGGGAGGCCGGAGCTCCTACGAGCAGTACTTC. The full variable domain, its missing parts supplied by reference TRBV7-9 and TRBJ2-7, is DTGVSQNPRHKITKRGQNVTFRCDPISEHNRLYWYRQTLGQGPEFLTYFQNEAQLEKSRLLSDRFSAERPKGSFSTLEIQRTEQGDSAMYLCASSAWGGRSSYEQYFGPGTRLTVT.